Presented here are 27 T cell receptor beta chains from one specimen sequenced in a study of identical twins. TCRdb independently ran MiXCR on the 5' RACE reads; one entry per CDR3 protein. There are 500,000 to 550,000 distinct CDR3 sequences in the sample; approximately 20% occur only once, and roughly 0.5% lies in the top ten. These data were also reused for a study on yellow fever vaccine responses in identical twins.

Sequenced: CD4+ T cells sorted from blood. The receptor set was obtained from a woman under 30 in good health.

The chain links TRBV6-1 to TRBJ2-7; D is unresolved. CDR3 length: 11 residues. V was clipped by 4 bases and J by 6 bases, with 7 bases between them. In germline, CDR1 is MNHNS, CDR2 SASEGT. The CDR3 here is CASSVVGEQYV. CDR3 DNA sequence: TGTGCCAGCAGTGTGGTCGGCGAGCAGTACGTC.

The V call is TRBV5-4, the J call TRBJ1-6; the match to TRBD1 covers 8 bases. V gave up 5 bases and J gave up 9 bases; unmatched junction bases: 7. Germline lookup yields CDR1 SGHNT and CDR2 YYREEE (reference sequence). CDR3 length: 14 amino acids. The CDR3 region has the DNA TGTGCCAGCAGTTTACAGGGGGTTAGTTCACCCCTCCACTTT. Its protein product is CASSLQGVSSPLHF.

The J gene is TRBJ2-5, the V gene TRBV20-1, with 9 bases fitting TRBD1. The V segment lost 3 bases and the J segment 5 bases; nucleotides outside the gene matches: 7. CDR1 is DFQATT, CDR2 SNEGSKA, per germline (reference sequence). This CDR3 contains 14 residues. In DNA form, the CDR3 reads TGCAGTGCTAGTACCGGGACAGGGTGGGAGACCCAGTACTTC. This translates into CSASTGTGWETQYF.

This chain's CDR3 is CASSLDRTHSGANVLTF. The CDR3 coding sequence is TGTGCCAGCAGCTTAGACAGGACTCACTCTGGGGCCAACGTCCTGACTTTC. The chain joins TRBV11-2 to TRBJ2-6; D might be TRBD2 (5 bases). The CDR3 covers 17 residues. The V and J ends lost 0 bases and 0 bases respectively, with 9 bases between them. CDR1 and CDR2 (germline): SGHAT, FQNNGV.

This clonotype was detected a few times. The chain recombines TRBV12-3 or TRBV12-4 with TRBJ1-1; the D is unclear. V gave up 4 bases and J gave up 1 base, with 10 bases separating them. This CDR3 region has 14 residues. In nucleotides, the CDR3 is TGTGCCAGCAGTTCCATAGGAACGAACACTGAAGCTTTCTTT. Its translation: CASSSIGTNTEAFF.

V and J are TRBV7-9 and TRBJ1-1; D is perhaps TRBD1 (5 bases). Germline loops: CDR1 SEHNR, CDR2 FQNEAQ (reference sequence). V was pared by 11 bases and J by 3 bases, with 19 bases between. This CDR3 has 14 residues. The CDR3 region is CAETNPGLDTEAFF. CDR3 in DNA: TGTGCCGAAACAAACCCAGGGTTGGACACTGAAGCTTTCTTT.

V usage is TRBV28 and J usage is TRBJ1-2; 9 bases fit TRBD1. V trimming: 3 bases; J trimming: 8 bases; junction bases outside the gene matches: 13. CDR3 length equals 16 residues. Germline CDR1 and CDR2: MDHEN and SYDVKM. The CDR3 DNA reads as TGTGCCAGCAGTTTGACCCCCGGGACAGGGATGGGAGGCTACACCTTC. The encoded protein is CASSLTPGTGMGGYTF.

The chain carries TRBV7-9 and TRBJ1-6; 11 bases match TRBD1. With V trimmed by 5 bases and J by 9 bases, 0 bases remained unmatched. Germline V gene data show CDR1 as SEHNR and CDR2 as FQNEAQ (reference sequence). CDR3 length equals 13 residues. The CDR3 loop is CASSGTGGSPLHF. DNA for the CDR3: TGTGCCAGCAGCGGGACAGGGGGTTCACCCCTCCACTTT.

Worth noting for this clonotype: At one of its ends the junction is not consistent with the germline gene, which may arise from a read error. The chain joins TRBV3-1 to TRBJ2-2, with 12 nucleotides matching TRBD2. Looked up from germline, CDR1 is LGHDT and CDR2 is YNNKEL (reference sequence). The CDR3 has 15 amino acids. Here the CDR3 DNA reads TGTGCCACCAGCCTCGGACTAGCGGGGACCGGGGAGCTGTTTTTT. It codes for CATSLGLAGTGELFF.

This clonotype was picked up a small number of times. CDR3 in DNA: TGTGCCAGCACCCTGACTCGAACGGGGGGAGATACGCAGTATTTT. Its translation is CASTLTRTGGDTQYF. The rearrangement links TRBV2 to TRBJ2-3, with 7 bases identical to TRBD2. The CDR3 length is 15 residues. The J segment lost 5 bases and the V segment lost 7 bases, leaving 12 bases of the junction unmatched. The germline CDR1 and CDR2 sequences are SNHLY and FYNNEI.

This clonotype has at least ten counts. The chain uses TRBV27 and TRBJ2-6; D remains unclear. The CDR3 contains 15 residues. V lost 3 bases and J lost 1, with 7 bases in between. Germline CDR1 and CDR2: MNHEY and SMNVEV (reference sequence). As DNA, the CDR3 is TGTGCCAGCAGTTTTTTAGGATCTGGGGCCAACGTCCTGACTTTC. Translating it yields CASSFLGSGANVLTF.

This clonotype was observed a few times. V usage is TRBV7-6 and J usage is TRBJ2-1; D is tentatively TRBD1 or TRBD2 (5 bases each). The CDR3 runs 15 residues. Trimming removed 2 bases from V and 7 bases from J, with 15 bases in between. Germline V lookup: CDR1 SGHVS, CDR2 FNYEAQ. The CDR3 bases are TGTGCCAGCAGCTTAAGCACGGGGCGAGCGAATGAGCAGTTCTTC. This encodes CASSLSTGRANEQFF.

There are a few counts of this clonotype. The rearrangement joins TRBV4-2 to TRBJ1-5, with a possible D match to TRBD1 (5 bases). The CDR3 contains 17 residues. Germline lookup yields CDR1 LGHNA and CDR2 YNFKEQ. Trimming removed 0 bases at V and 2 bases at J, with 14 bases between. CDR3 bases: TGTGCCAGCAGCCAAGATCGGACGGGGGTGGGCAATCAGCCCCAGCATTTT. Its translation is CASSQDRTGVGNQPQHF.

The sample holds many counts of this clonotype. The rearrangement joins TRBV12-3 or TRBV12-4 to TRBJ2-2; a weak D match, TRBD1 (6 bases). This CDR3 comprises 16 residues. Trimming cost V 2 bases and J 0 bases, with 10 bases left between them. CDR3 DNA sequence: TGTGCCAGCAGTTTACTCTCAGGGGCGAACACCGGGGAGCTGTTTTTT. This translates into CASSLLSGANTGELFF.

The chain employs TRBV3-1 and TRBJ2-2; D ambiguous. The germline gives CDR1 LGHDT, CDR2 YNNKEL (reference sequence). The CDR3 is 15 amino acids. V was pared by 4 bases and J by 2 bases, with 11 bases between. The CDR3, as DNA: TGTGCCAGCAGCCTACAGAAAACTAACACCGGGGAGCTGTTTTTT. This codes for CASSLQKTNTGELFF.

This clonotype was counted only a few times. The chain's CDR3 is CASSSSGLALGGYTF. In DNA form, the CDR3 reads TGTGCCAGCAGTTCCTCGGGCCTCGCTCTGGGAGGCTACACCTTC. V and J are TRBV12-3 or TRBV12-4 and TRBJ1-2; D gene unclear. The CDR3 contains 15 residues. Trimming removed 4 bases at V and 8 bases at J, with 20 bases between.

This clonotype turned up a few times. CDR3 loop: CASSYGRGTEAFF. The CDR3 region has the DNA TGTGCCAGCAGTTACGGCCGGGGCACTGAAGCTTTCTTT. V usage is TRBV6-6 and J usage is TRBJ1-1; D is undetermined. V lost 2 bases, J lost 4 bases, and 8 bases lay in between. Germline CDR1 reads MNHNY; CDR2 reads SVGAGI (reference sequence). The CDR3 is 13 residues long.

This clonotype was detected only once. The CDR3 sequence: CASSWGLGQETQYF. CDR3 DNA: TGTGCCAGCAGTTGGGGACTAGGTCAAGAGACCCAGTACTTC. V and J are TRBV12-3 or TRBV12-4 and TRBJ2-5, with TRBD2 identical over 8 bases. CDR3 length: 14 amino acids. The V gene end was trimmed by 4 bases and the J gene end by 2 bases; junction bases not matched to a gene: 3.

This clonotype was seen only a few times. The chain carries TRBV2 and TRBJ2-3, with 10 nucleotides matching TRBD2. The CDR3 runs 15 residues. The V segment lost 2 bases and the J segment 5 bases; nucleotides outside the gene matches: 4. Germline CDR1 reads SNHLY; CDR2 reads FYNNEI. The CDR3 coding sequence is TGTGCCAGCAGTGAACTAGCGGGAGTTAGAGATACGCAGTATTTT. Protein product: CASSELAGVRDTQYF. Complete variable domain (other parts from reference TRBV2 and TRBJ2-3): EPEVTQTPSHQVTQMGQEVILRCVPISNHLYFYWYRQILGQKVEFLVSFYNNEISEKSEIFDDQFSVERPDGSNFTLKIRSTKLEDSAMYFCASSELAGVRDTQYFGPGTRLTVL.

The V call is TRBV5-1, the J call TRBJ2-4; D call uncertain. Germline V CDR1 and CDR2: SGHRS, YFSETQ. The V and J ends lost 4 bases and 0 bases respectively, with 8 bases between them. The CDR3 contains 14 residues. The CDR3 region is CASSRDLAKNIQYF. The DNA for the CDR3 is TGCGCCAGCAGCCGTGACTTAGCCAAAAACATTCAGTACTTC.

The chain recombines TRBV6-1 with TRBJ1-2, with D possibly TRBD1 on 5 matching bases. V was pared by 3 bases and J by 4 bases, with 15 bases between. The CDR3 length is 15 residues. Germline V gene lookup returns CDR1 MNHNS and CDR2 SASEGT. The CDR3 protein is CASSDVQVKGYGYTF. CDR3 coding DNA: TGTGCCAGCAGTGACGTACAGGTCAAGGGCTATGGCTACACCTTC.

The chain employs TRBV20-1 and TRBJ2-7; 14 nucleotides agree with TRBD2. The V gene end was trimmed by 3 bases and the J gene end by 4 bases; junction bases not matched to a gene: 11. Germline CDR1 is DFQATT and CDR2 is SNEGSKA (reference sequence). This CDR3 is 17 amino acids long. CDR3 amino acids: CSASRPGLAGGGYEQYF. For the CDR3, the DNA is TGCAGTGCTAGTCGACCAGGACTAGCGGGAGGAGGGTACGAGCAGTACTTC.

This clonotype was recorded at least ten times. The chain has TRBV11-2 and TRBJ2-2; D unresolved. This CDR3 has 14 amino acids. Between the trimmed V and J ends, which lost 5 bases and 0 bases, there was a span of 7 bases. Germline V gene lookup returns CDR1 SGHAT and CDR2 FQNNGV. The CDR3 protein is CASSLQPNTGELFF. The CDR3 region has the DNA TGTGCCAGCAGCCTCCAGCCGAACACCGGGGAGCTGTTTTTT.

The rearrangement joins TRBV5-5 to TRBJ2-5; D perhaps matches TRBD2 (6 bases). In germline, CDR1 is SGHKS, CDR2 YYEKEE (reference sequence). This CDR3 contains 14 residues. Trimming removed 3 bases from V and 5 bases from J, with 14 bases in between. CDR3 nucleotide sequence: TGTGCCAGCAGCTGGAGGCCTCGGGGGGAGACCCAGTACTTC. Amino acid sequence: CASSWRPRGETQYF.

This clonotype was picked up a small number of times. The V call is TRBV4-1, the J call TRBJ2-1; D ambiguous. The germline V and J ends were trimmed by 2 bases and 6 bases, with 26 bases remaining between them. CDR3 length: 19 amino acids. Germline-derived CDR1 and CDR2 are MGHRA and YSYEKL. The CDR3 sequence: CASSQLFPRVAVDSNEQFF. In DNA form, the CDR3 reads TGCGCCAGCAGCCAATTATTTCCCCGGGTGGCGGTGGATTCCAATGAGCAGTTCTTC.

J is TRBJ2-1 and V is TRBV24-1, with D unclear. V lost 0 bases, J lost 5 bases, and 13 bases lay in between. Per the germline V gene, CDR1 is KGHDR and CDR2 is SFDVKD. The CDR3 spans 16 residues. CDR3 DNA sequence: TGTGCCACCAGTGATTTGCGGGTAGGCAGGAACAATGAGCAGTTCTTC. Translating it yields CATSDLRVGRNNEQFF.

This clonotype occurred once. The chain employs TRBV11-2 and TRBJ2-1; tentatively, D is TRBD2 (5 bases). The V end lost 5 bases, the J end lost 10 bases, and 18 bases lay between the germline ends. The CDR3 has 14 residues. Germline CDR1 reads SGHAT; CDR2 reads FQNNGV. CDR3 in amino acids: CASSRSSLVAEQFF. For the CDR3, the DNA is TGTGCCAGCAGCCGCTCCTCACTAGTCGCGGAGCAGTTCTTC.